This TCR beta chain was recovered during a study of T cell repertoires in cytomegalovirus infection. As for the study in general: Based on public TCR beta signatures, there were indications of CMV infection and of a matching HLA type. Broader study findings: Identification of carriers of CMV plus the relevant HLA was performed using cumulative public TCR beta family frequency. The study found HLA-C-restricted CMV-specific TCR beta clonotypes dominating the ex vivo response.

This clonotype has ten or more counts. Its target is not known. The ends lost 3 bases at V and 6 bases at J; junction bases unmatched: 3. CDR1 SGHTA and CDR2 FQGNSA come from the germline V gene. The CDR3 length is 14 residues. TCRdb passed the reads through MiXCR, listing each CDR3 protein once. This sample has roughly 300,000 distinct CDR3 sequences, with about 26% found just once. This chain connects TRBV7-2 to TRBJ2-2, with 8 bases identical to TRBD1. Sequencing used PBMCs. This receptor was taken from a human donor in good health (CMV status not recorded). Some clones in this sample may be carry-over from other donors' samples. The CDR3 protein is CASSLDRVAGELFF. The CDR3 bases are TGTGCCAGCAGCTTGGACAGGGTTGCCGGGGAGCTGTTTTTT. The whole variable domain, filled in from reference TRBV7-2 and TRBJ2-2, reads GAGVSQSPSNKVTEKGKDVELRCDPISGHTALYWYRQSLGQGLEFLIYFQGNSAPDKSGLPSDRFSAERTGGSVSTLTIQRTQQEDSAVYLCASSLDRVAGELFFGEGSRLTVL.